Below are 26 T cell receptor beta chains sequenced from a single sample in a study of blood T cells in healthy people across ages. Primers used in a second PCR of about 7 to 12 cycles were a sample-barcoded 5' primer and a J-beta primer mix. TCRdb reprocessed the 5' RACE reads with MiXCR, giving one entry per CDR3 protein. The sample shows about 1.5 million distinct CDR3 sequences, approximately 43% of them seen only once. The material sequenced was blood. These receptors came from a woman in her late teens or twenties in good health.

This chain uses TRBV6-2 or TRBV6-3 with TRBJ2-7; 10 bases map to TRBD2. The germline gives CDR1 MNHEY, CDR2 SVGEGT. The CDR3 totals 17 residues. With 5 bases clipped from V and 3 bases from J, the junction kept 13 bases outside the gene matches. The CDR3 loop is CASSEKGRLAGFYEQYF. In DNA, the CDR3 is TGTGCCAGCAGTGAAAAGGGGCGACTAGCGGGTTTCTACGAGCAGTACTTC.

This clonotype was seen a few times. The chain links TRBV15 to TRBJ2-1, with 7 bases fitting TRBD2. The CDR3 is 13 residues long. Trimming took 6 bases from V and 5 from J; bases not matched to a gene: 4. Germline loops: CDR1 LNHNV, CDR2 YYDKDF (reference sequence). CDR3 loop: CATRSTSDNEQFF. CDR3 bases: TGTGCCACCAGGTCTACTAGCGACAATGAGCAGTTCTTC. Variable domain in full (rest from reference TRBV15 and TRBJ2-1): DAMVIQNPRYQVTQFGKPVTLSCSQTLNHNVMYWYQQKSSQAPKLLFHYYDKDFNNEADTPDNFQSRRPNTSFCFLDIRSPGLGDTAMYLCATRSTSDNEQFFGPGTRLTVL.

Regarding this clonotype: Likely a read error: the CDR3 ends without its conserved phenylalanine or tryptophan. The chain joins TRBV2 to TRBJ2-3; no clear D. The V and J ends lost 5 bases and 1 base respectively, with 10 bases between them. Germline loops: CDR1 SNHLY, CDR2 FYNNEI. This CDR3 has 14 amino acids. The CDR3 nucleotides read TGTGCCAGCAGTTTTGCGGCCGGCACAGATACGCAGTATTCT. Its protein is CASSFAAGTDTQYS.

The chain couples TRBV20-1 to TRBJ2-3, with 7 bases fitting TRBD2. The CDR3 totals 15 residues. Germline V CDR1 and CDR2: DFQATT, SNEGSKA (reference sequence). Trimming removed 2 bases from V and 4 bases from J; junction bases left unmatched: 9. The CDR3 here is CSARQWGRDADTQYF. CDR3 in DNA: TGCAGTGCTAGACAATGGGGGAGGGATGCAGATACGCAGTATTTT.

J is TRBJ2-1 and V is TRBV29-1; TRBD1 might be the D (6 bases). V dropped 7 bases and J dropped 12 bases, with 28 bases sitting between them. CDR3 size: 15 residues. Germline CDR1 is SQVTM and CDR2 is ANQGSEA. For the CDR3, the DNA is TGCAGCGCGGCCGGGACAAGGGGGAAATGGGGTGGGCAGTTCTTC. It yields the protein CSAAGTRGKWGGQFF.

This chain links TRBV12-3 or TRBV12-4 with TRBJ1-2; weak D call: TRBD1 (5 bases). Trimming removed 1 base at V and 2 bases at J, with 11 bases between. The CDR3 sequence is 15 residues long. CDR3 sequence (DNA): TGTGCCAGCAGTTTAGGCTTGGGGGAGAACTATGGCTACACCTTC. Encoded protein: CASSLGLGENYGYTF.

The chain is built from TRBV28 and TRBJ2-1; maybe TRBD2 (6 bases). V was pared by 2 bases and J by 6 bases, with 11 bases between. CDR3 size: 14 residues. The germline CDR1 and CDR2 sequences are MDHEN and SYDVKM. The CDR3 sequence: CASSLGGSFNEQFF. CDR3 sequence (DNA): TGTGCCAGCAGTTTAGGAGGGAGCTTCAATGAGCAGTTCTTC. Filled out from reference TRBV28 and TRBJ2-1, the complete variable domain reads DVKVTQSSRYLVKRTGEKVFLECVQDMDHENMFWYRQDPGLGLRLIYFSYDVKMKEKGDIPEGYSVSREKKERFSLILESASTNQTSMYLCASSLGGSFNEQFFGPGTRLTVL.

This clonotype was found a few times. The V and J genes are TRBV29-1 and TRBJ2-1; TRBD2 matches at 14 bases. Germline CDR1 and CDR2: SQVTM and ANQGSEA. This CDR3 is 14 amino acids long. With V trimmed by 7 bases and J by 5 bases, 4 bases remained unmatched. For the CDR3, the DNA is TGCAGCGCGGGACTAGCGGGAGTCAACAATGAGCAGTTCTTC. Translation gives CSAGLAGVNNEQFF.

The chain couples TRBV15 to TRBJ2-1; 11 positions agree with TRBD2. The J segment lost 9 bases and the V segment lost 5 bases, leaving 6 bases of the junction unmatched. Per germline, CDR1 LNHNV and CDR2 YYDKDF (reference sequence). The CDR3 has 14 amino acids. The CDR3 loop is CATSGSGGASEQFF. The CDR3 coding sequence is TGTGCCACCAGCGGTAGCGGGGGGGCCAGTGAGCAGTTCTTC.

The chain links TRBV12-3 or TRBV12-4 to TRBJ1-5; tentative D call: TRBD1 (6 bases). The ends were cut back, 4 bases at V and 4 bases at J, with 14 bases in the middle. This CDR3 is built from 15 residues. CDR3 nucleotide sequence: TGTGCCAGCAGTTCCCGAGGGGGACCTAATCAGCCCCAGCATTTT. Its protein product is CASSSRGGPNQPQHF.

As to this clonotype: An end of the junction does not agree with germline; a read error may underlie this. The chain couples TRBV7-7 to TRBJ2-5, with 9 bases identical to TRBD2. This CDR3 contains 13 residues. CDR1 SSHAT and CDR2 FNYEAQ come from the germline V gene (reference sequence). The CDR3 region has the DNA TGTGCTAGCAGCTTTAGCGGGAGTGAAGTGCAGTACTTC. Translating gives CASSFSGSEVQYF.

This chain connects TRBV11-2 to TRBJ2-5, with D uncertain. The CDR3 extends over 15 amino acids. Germline CDR1 and CDR2: SGHAT and FQNNGV. V was shortened by 0 bases and J by 5 bases, with 13 bases between the two germline ends. The CDR3 DNA sequence: TGTGCCAGCAGCTTAGACTGGTCTCAGTGGGAGACCCAGTACTTC. Translation gives CASSLDWSQWETQYF.

This clonotype showed up just a few times. The chain combines TRBV6-5 with TRBJ2-1, with 9 positions matching TRBD2. Germline V gives CDR1 MNHEY, CDR2 SVGAGI. V shed 0 bases and J 7 bases; nucleotides not matched to a gene: 4. The CDR3 has 15 residues. This CDR3 is CASSYSAGGPNEQFF. Written as DNA, the CDR3 is TGTGCCAGCAGTTACTCCGCGGGAGGGCCTAATGAGCAGTTCTTC.

A word on this clonotype: A read error may explain this, as a much larger clone is one base away. The chain is built from TRBV27 and TRBJ2-1, with D maybe TRBD2 (5 bases). From germline, CDR1 is MNHEY and CDR2 SMNVEV (reference sequence). The CDR3 spans 13 residues. The CDR3 protein is CVSSPRGHNEQFF. CDR3 nucleotides: TGTGTCAGCAGTCCCCGGGGTCACAATGAGCAGTTCTTC.

V and J are TRBV25-1 and TRBJ2-5, with a weak D call TRBD2 (5 bases). The last part of the DNA fits TRBJ2-1 better; the J call may be wrong. The CDR3 length is 14 residues. Germline V gives CDR1 MGHDK, CDR2 SYGVNS. The CDR3 reads CASSDAGREETQFF. CDR3 bases: TGTGCCAGCAGTGATGCCGGACGGGAAGAGACCCAGTTCTTC.

This clonotype occurred a few times. This rearrangement joins TRBV25-1 to TRBJ1-4; D is perhaps TRBD1 (5 bases). Germline CDR1 is MGHDK and CDR2 is SYGVNS. Trimming took off 7 bases at V and 8 bases at J, with 17 bases between the two ends. The CDR3 is 14 amino acids. The CDR3 coding sequence is TGTGCCAGCACCCACTTCGGGGAGGGGGAAAAACTGTTTTTT. Translated: CASTHFGEGEKLFF.

The rearrangement links TRBV9 to TRBJ2-2; D is ambiguous. Trimming stripped 0 bases from V and 0 bases from J, with 9 bases between. CDR3 length equals 16 residues. Germline CDR1 is SGDLS and CDR2 is YYNGEE. CDR3 in amino acids: CASSVAVVPNTGELFF. The CDR3 nucleotides read TGTGCCAGCAGCGTAGCTGTGGTCCCGAACACCGGGGAGCTGTTTTTT.

This chain joins TRBV6-6 and TRBJ2-3, with 8 bases that match TRBD1. The CDR3 extends over 14 amino acids. The J segment lost 1 base and the V segment lost 7 bases, leaving 4 bases of the junction unmatched. The V gene's germline CDR1 is MNHNY and CDR2 SVGAGI (reference sequence). CDR3 residues: CASNRQGRTDTQYF. For the CDR3, the DNA is TGTGCCAGCAATCGACAGGGGCGCACAGATACGCAGTATTTT.

This clonotype has a handful of counts. The rearrangement joins TRBV12-3 or TRBV12-4 to TRBJ2-1; D is perhaps TRBD2 (5 bases). CDR3 length equals 14 residues. Trimming took 3 bases from V and 7 from J, leaving 13 bases between them. The CDR3 DNA reads as TGTGCCAGCAGTTTGGTGGGAGAGGTAAATGAGCAGTTCTTC. Translation gives CASSLVGEVNEQFF.

The chain links TRBV19 to TRBJ2-1; the D gene is possibly TRBD2 (6 bases). Trimming took 7 bases from V and 5 from J, leaving 12 bases between them. CDR3 length: 13 amino acids. Germline loops: CDR1 LNHDA, CDR2 SQIVND (reference sequence). The CDR3 loop reads CASTLGLNNEQFF. The CDR3 DNA reads TGTGCCAGTACCTTGGGACTTAACAATGAGCAGTTCTTC.

The rearrangement uses TRBV7-8 and TRBJ1-5; D remains ambiguous. The CDR3 is made up of 16 amino acids. Trimming shortened V by 0 bases and J by 0 bases, and 9 bases separated the two germline ends. Germline CDR1 SGHVS, CDR2 FQNEAQ. CDR3 region: CASSLARGGSNQPQHF. CDR3 DNA: TGTGCCAGCAGCTTAGCGCGTGGTGGTAGCAATCAGCCCCAGCATTTT.

The chain combines TRBV28 with TRBJ2-7, with a possible D match to TRBD1 (6 bases). Trimming cost V 11 bases and J 2 bases, with 22 bases left between them. This CDR3 has 15 amino acids. Germline CDR1 is MDHEN and CDR2 is SYDVKM. The CDR3 DNA is TGTGCCTTAGGTGGGGGCGGTCGCCCGCCCTACGAGCAGTACTTC. Translated, it gives CALGGGGRPPYEQYF.

This clonotype is a singleton in its sample. Being one base from a much bigger clone, this may be a read error. The V call is TRBV4-3, the J call TRBJ2-5; a possible D gene is TRBD1 (6 bases). Trimming shortened V by 1 base and J by 11 bases, and 23 bases separated the two germline ends. Germline-derived CDR1 and CDR2 are LGHNA and YSLEER. The CDR3 is 16 amino acids. The CDR3 loop reads CASSQGVQGSYNEQYF. The CDR3 region has the DNA TGCGCCAGCAGCCAAGGAGTACAGGGTTCCTACAATGAGCAGTACTTC.

This clonotype was found a few times. This CDR3 reads CASKPGLSGYTF. CDR3 nucleotide sequence: TGTGCCAGCAAACCGGGACTCTCTGGCTACACCTTC. The chain has TRBV12-3 or TRBV12-4 and TRBJ1-2, with a weak D call TRBD1 (5 bases). This CDR3 is 12 amino acids long. The germline V and J ends were trimmed by 7 bases and 7 bases, with 13 bases remaining between them.

The rearrangement joins TRBV29-1 to TRBJ2-7; 7 positions agree with TRBD2. The germline gives CDR1 SQVTM, CDR2 ANQGSEA. The CDR3 loop spans 14 amino acids. After removal of 7 bases from V and 3 bases from J, the junction contained 12 bases not matched to a gene. Here the CDR3 reads CSAKGLVGNYEQYF. CDR3 DNA: TGCAGCGCCAAAGGACTAGTTGGCAACTACGAGCAGTACTTC.

This chain links TRBV4-1 with TRBJ2-3, with D hard to call. This CDR3 region has 13 residues. CDR1 is MGHRA, CDR2 YSYEKL, per germline. V lost 7 bases, J lost 5 bases, and 13 bases lay in between. The CDR3 loop is CASNRPRGDTQYF. In nucleotides, the CDR3 is TGCGCCAGCAACCGCCCCCGAGGAGATACGCAGTATTTT.